This TCR beta chain comes out of a study of cytomegalovirus exposure and HLA in healthy donors. In regard to this clone: Its antigen is not known.

The CDR3 totals 15 residues. V lost 7 bases, J lost 3 bases, and 9 bases stayed unmatched. Germline CDR1 reads MNHEY; CDR2 reads SMNVEV (reference sequence). Study-wide results and caveats: In vitro, a few CMV-associated chains proved specific for CMV antigens. Associated with cytomegalovirus, according to the listing, were 150 to 200 TCR beta chains.

Generated by immunoSEQ multiplex PCR, the TCRdb table keeps only in-frame clones and is missing some. The sample consists of roughly 140,000 clones, approximately 90% of them appearing once. V gene TRBV27 combines with J gene TRBJ2-3, with 8 bases aligning to TRBD2. The sample taken for sequencing was PBMCs. This receptor was taken from a man between 18 and 29 years old in good health and CMV-seronegative. CDR3 DNA sequence: TGTGCCAGCACCCCGGGAGGGCTCAGAACAGATACGCAGTATTTT. Amino acids: CASTPGGLRTDTQYF.